The rows below give T cell receptor beta chains drawn from one sample of a study of tumor-infiltrating lymphocytes in primary liver carcinoma. TCRdb processed the multiplex PCR reads anew with MiXCR; each CDR3 protein has one entry. Of about 99,000 distinct CDR3 sequences listed, more than 60% are singletons. Sequenced input: liver tumor tissue from sampling region 5. Source of these receptors: a woman aged 55-69 years with primary liver carcinoma and hepatitis B virus infection. Both conserved end residues are part of each CDR3. The order of the fields is CDR3 length, D gene, V gene, J gene, clone size, CDR3 DNA, CDR3 protein. The D gene is left open where the match is weak. Clone size appears in some rows only: once, few, many, or a class for an expanded clone.

16,TRBD1,TRBV6-1,TRBJ1-1,-,TGTGCCAGCAGTGAGGACACAGGGGATTCTCCAGCTGAAGCTTTCTTT,CASSEDTGDSPAEAFF
16,-,TRBV14,TRBJ2-1,-,TGTCCCAGCAGCCAAGATCGGGAGCGAACTCGCAATCCCCAGTTCTTC,CPSSQDRERTRNPQFF
16,TRBD1,TRBV7-9,TRBJ1-5,-,TGTGCCAGCAGCGAACGAGACAGGGGTTCGGATCAACCCCAGCAATTT,CASSERDRGSDQPQQF
15,-,TRBV5-1,TRBJ1-6,-,TGCGCCAGCAGCTTGGAGCCGGGGGGAAATTCACCCCTCCACTTT,CASSLEPGGNSPLHF
17,TRBD2,TRBV5-1,TRBJ2-3,-,TGCGCCAGCAGCGGATCCCCCGGGACTATCTCCGGAGATACGCAGTATTTT,CASSGSPGTISGDTQYF
13,-,TRBV11-2,TRBJ2-3,once,TGTGCCAACGGCTTAGATCGAGGAGATACGCTGTATTTT,CANGLDRGDTLYF
15,TRBD2,TRBV12-3/TRBV12-4,TRBJ2-7,once,TGTGCCAGCAGTTTAGGAGCCGGGAGGGCCAACGAGCAATACTTC,CASSLGAGRANEQYF
18,-,TRBV11-2,TRBJ2-1,-,TGTGCCAGCAGCTTCCTCGGGGCTAGCCCTAATTCGCGGAATGAGCAGTTCTTC,CASSFLGASPNSRNEQFF
15,TRBD2,TRBV12-3/TRBV12-4,TRBJ2-3,many,TGTGCCAGCAGGCGGGCTAGCGGAATCACAGATACGCAGTATTTT,CASRRASGITDTQYF
13,-,TRBV6-6,TRBJ1-5,few,TGTGCCACCAGTTACGGCGGGAATCAGCCCCAGCATTTC,CATSYGGNQPQHF